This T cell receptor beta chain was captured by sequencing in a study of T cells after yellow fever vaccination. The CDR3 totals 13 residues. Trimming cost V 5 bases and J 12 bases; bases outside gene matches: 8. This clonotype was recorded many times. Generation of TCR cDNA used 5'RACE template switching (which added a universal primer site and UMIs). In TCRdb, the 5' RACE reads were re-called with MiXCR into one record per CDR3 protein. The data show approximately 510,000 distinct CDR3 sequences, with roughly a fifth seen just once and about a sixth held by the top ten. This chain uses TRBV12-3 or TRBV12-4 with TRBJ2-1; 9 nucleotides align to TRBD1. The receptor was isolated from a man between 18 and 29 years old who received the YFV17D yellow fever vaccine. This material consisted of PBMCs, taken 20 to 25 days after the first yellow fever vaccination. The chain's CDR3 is CASSPGQGVSQFF. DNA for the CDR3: TGTGCCAGCAGTCCGGGACAGGGAGTTTCGCAGTTCTTC.